The present TCR beta chain was sequenced within a study of tumor-infiltrating lymphocytes in primary liver carcinoma. Study observations and caveats: The proportion of top clones found throughout all five tumor regions was only about 7.5-25%.

The study co-extracted DNA and RNA from about 19-30 mg of unsorted bulk tissue. Starting from 500 ng of total RNA, TCR beta cDNA was produced with a primer in the constant region. A slightly modified ARM-PCR protocol with three nested multiplex PCR rounds produced these TCR beta libraries. Primers for the first two PCR rounds were TRBV1-TRBV30 forward primers and a C-beta reverse primer (approximately 10 cycles per round). TCRdb reprocessed the multiplex PCR reads via MiXCR and lists one record per CDR3 protein. The data contain more than 100,000 distinct CDR3 sequences, less than 80% of them singletons. Looked up from germline, CDR1 is GTSNPN and CDR2 is SVGIG (reference sequence). The J segment lost 6 bases and the V segment lost 1 base, leaving 7 bases of the junction unmatched. This CDR3 is 15 amino acids long. This clonotype appeared a few times. Its antigen is still unknown.

The TCR originated in a woman aged 55-70 years with primary liver carcinoma and hepatitis B virus infection. The sample taken for sequencing was liver tumor tissue from sampling region 1. Subset defined: tumor region T1, superior pole. The chain couples TRBV30 to TRBJ2-3; 10 nucleotides agree with TRBD1. The CDR3 reads CAWSARQGAWDTQYF. CDR3 nucleotides: TGTGCCTGGAGTGCCCGACAGGGGGCCTGGGATACGCAGTATTTT.